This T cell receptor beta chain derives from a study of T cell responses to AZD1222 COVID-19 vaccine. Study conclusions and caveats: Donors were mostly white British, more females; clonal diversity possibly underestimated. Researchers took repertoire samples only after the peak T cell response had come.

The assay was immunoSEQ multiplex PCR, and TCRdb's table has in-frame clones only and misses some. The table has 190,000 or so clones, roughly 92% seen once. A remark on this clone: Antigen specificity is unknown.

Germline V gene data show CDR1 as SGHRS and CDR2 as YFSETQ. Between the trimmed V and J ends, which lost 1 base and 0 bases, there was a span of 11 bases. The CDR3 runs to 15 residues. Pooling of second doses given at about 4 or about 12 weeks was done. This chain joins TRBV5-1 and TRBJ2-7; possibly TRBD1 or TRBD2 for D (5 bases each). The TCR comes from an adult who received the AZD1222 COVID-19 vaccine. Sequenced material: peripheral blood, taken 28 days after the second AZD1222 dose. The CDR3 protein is CASSLIPGTSYEQYF. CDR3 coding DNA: TGCGCCAGCAGCTTGATCCCCGGGACCTCCTACGAGCAGTACTTC. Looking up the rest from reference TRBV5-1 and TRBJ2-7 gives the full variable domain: KAGVTQTPRYLIKTRGQQVTLSCSPISGHRSVSWYQQTPGQGLQFLFEYFSETQRNKGNFPGRFSGRQFSNSRSEMNVSTLELGDSALYLCASSLIPGTSYEQYFGPGTRLTVT.